The following is a TCR beta chain sequence with its context. Its antigen is as yet unknown. The read terminates 3 residues ahead of where the CDR3 ends, so the germline J gene completes it. This sample is drawn from a study of T cell clonality in common variable immunodeficiency. General observations from the study: Reportedly, TCR beta sequences from common variable immunodeficiency showed fewer deletions and N-nucleotide insertions. CVID subjects had higher TCRbeta clonality than healthy controls, most marked in about a third.

Equal genomic DNA amounts from CVID and control samples were sequenced. Produced via immunoSEQ multiplex PCR; TCRdb's table is partial and in-frame only. The data list about 33,000 clones, none observed once; over 5% falls to the top ten. From germline, CDR1 is LNHDA and CDR2 SQIVND (reference sequence). V lost 0 bases to trimming and J lost 6 bases, with 4 bases between them. This CDR3 has 12 amino acids. Sequenced: peripheral blood mononuclear cells. The sequence was collected from a human donor with common variable immunodeficiency. The gene calls are TRBV19 and TRBJ2-3; D is unresolved. This chain's CDR3 is CASSIEGDTQYF. CDR3 DNA, as far as it was read: TGTGCCAGTAGTATAGAGGGCGATACG.